The text below deals with one T cell receptor (beta chain). Its matching antigen is unknown. Per germline, CDR1 GTSNPN and CDR2 SVGIG (reference sequence). The CDR3 spans 15 residues. With 5 bases removed from V and 7 bases from J, the gap between germline ends came to 21 bases. This specimen comes from a study of regulatory T cells in long-lasting Graves disease. Whole-study findings and limits: New patients shared fewer public clonotypes (over 900) than persistent patients did (around 2,900). Persistent disease showed a preference for TRBV28, TRBJ1-2 and TRBJ2-5.

With iRepertoire HTBI primers and Arm-PCR of CDR3 regions, TCR beta libraries were built. TCRdb reprocessed the multiplex PCR reads via MiXCR and lists one record per CDR3 protein. The data show 320,000 or so distinct CDR3 sequences, 18% seen once. Time point: newly diagnosed GD, antithyroid drugs for less than 3 months. RNA isolated from PBMCs was used to make the TCR library. The receptor's source is a female donor with Graves disease. V usage is TRBV30 and J usage is TRBJ2-1; D unresolved. The sample in question was peripheral blood mononuclear cells (PBMCs), obtained at new diagnosis, from a patient treated with antithyroid drugs. The CDR3 DNA follows: TGTGCCTGGGGATCCAAGGGCAAACCTAATAATGAGCAGTTCTTC. Translated: CAWGSKGKPNNEQFF.